This T cell receptor (beta chain) was recorded in a study of cytomegalovirus exposure and HLA in healthy donors. The primer mix had 60 Vbeta and 13 Jbeta primers. The repertoire was sequenced with immunoSEQ multiplex PCR; TCRdb's copy has only in-frame clones and lacks some. The sample shows roughly 110,000 clones, 77% of them seen only once. The CDR3 spans 13 residues. V was clipped by 5 bases and J by 6 bases, with 14 bases between them. In germline, CDR1 is SGHTA, CDR2 FQGTGA. The sample comprised PBMCs. V is TRBV7-3 and J is TRBJ2-7, with D perhaps matching TRBD1 (6 bases). The TCR was taken from a man aged 40-50 years in good health and CMV-seropositive. DNA of the CDR3: TGTGCCAGCAGCCCCCACAGGGCCCGCGAGCAGTACTTC. Residues: CASSPHRAREQYF.